This T cell receptor beta chain appears in the sequencing data of a study of blood T cell repertoires in COVID-19. CDR3 size: 16 residues. Trimming at V came to 1 base and at J to 1 base, leaving 2 bases not matched to a gene. Germline lookup yields CDR1 SGHAT and CDR2 FQNNGV. Profiling relied on immunoSEQ multiplex PCR, and the TCRdb table lists in-frame clones only, not all of them. The data show approximately 210,000 clones, 84% seen once. The specimen sequenced was peripheral blood. The chain joins TRBV11-2 to TRBJ1-5, with TRBD1 identical over 9 bases. This sequence originates from a woman over 75 with COVID-19, enrolled during active disease. In DNA, the CDR3 is TGTGCCAGCAGCTTAGCCGGGACAGGGAGCAATCAGCCCCAGCATTTT. It specifies CASSLAGTGSNQPQHF. The whole variable domain, filled in from reference TRBV11-2 and TRBJ1-5, reads EAGVAQSPRYKIIEKRQSVAFWCNPISGHATLYWYQQILGQGPKLLIQFQNNGVVDDSQLPKDRFSAERLKGVDSTLKIQPAKLEDSAVYLCASSLAGTGSNQPQHFGDGTRLSIL.